The rows below give T cell receptor beta chains drawn from one sample of a study of T cell repertoires in cytomegalovirus infection. TCRdb processed the reads anew with MiXCR; each CDR3 protein has one entry. The repertoire holds 270,000 or so distinct CDR3 sequences, 17% seen once, with 40% to 55% in the top ten. Sequenced sample: CD8+ T cells from PBMCs. The receptors here all came from a human donor in good health (CMV status not recorded). Some clones in this sample may be carry-over from other donors' samples. Both conserved end residues are part of each CDR3. A D gene is named only where the DNA matches it firmly. Clone sizes are given selectively: once, few, many, or a class where the clone is expanded.

cdr3_nt: TGTGCCAGCAGCAACATGGGCTACACCTTC
cdr3_aa: CASSNMGYTF
j_call: TRBJ1-2
clone_size: few
d_call: .
v_call: TRBV7-9

cdr3_nt: TGTGCCATCAGTGCCGACGGTGAGCGGCGGAACTCTGGGGCCAACGTCCTGACTTTC
cdr3_aa: CAISADGERRNSGANVLTF
j_call: TRBJ2-6
clone_size: .
d_call: .
v_call: TRBV10-3

cdr3_nt: TGTGCCAGCAGTCACAGGGGGCAGAGCTCCTACGAGCAGTACTTC
cdr3_aa: CASSHRGQSSYEQYF
j_call: TRBJ2-7
clone_size: .
d_call: TRBD1
v_call: TRBV6-6

cdr3_nt: TGTGCCAGCAGTACAGGGGACAACTATGGCTACACCTTC
cdr3_aa: CASSTGDNYGYTF
j_call: TRBJ1-2
clone_size: .
d_call: TRBD1
v_call: TRBV27

cdr3_nt: TGTGCCACCTTGGGACAGGACCAAGAGACCCAGTACTTC
cdr3_aa: CATLGQDQETQYF
j_call: TRBJ2-5
clone_size: .
d_call: TRBD1
v_call: TRBV15

cdr3_nt: TGTGCCAGCAGTTTGAATCCAGTTAACACCGGGGAGCTGTTTTTT
cdr3_aa: CASSLNPVNTGELFF
j_call: TRBJ2-2
clone_size: few
d_call: .
v_call: TRBV28

cdr3_nt: TGTGCCAGCAGTTACCGCGGGGGGCGGACTGAAGCTTTCTTT
cdr3_aa: CASSYRGGRTEAFF
j_call: TRBJ1-1
clone_size: few
d_call: .
v_call: TRBV6-6

cdr3_nt: TGTGCCAGTAGTATGATCAGGGGGAAGACTGAAGCTTTCTTT
cdr3_aa: CASSMIRGKTEAFF
j_call: TRBJ1-1
clone_size: .
d_call: TRBD1
v_call: TRBV19

cdr3_nt: TGCAGCGCCCTGGAGATTAACACTGAAGCTTTCTTT
cdr3_aa: CSALEINTEAFF
j_call: TRBJ1-1
clone_size: few
d_call: .
v_call: TRBV29-1

cdr3_nt: TGTGCCAGCAGCGTAGGAGCGGGACAGGTGATGGAGACCCAGTACTTC
cdr3_aa: CASSVGAGQVMETQYF
j_call: TRBJ2-5
clone_size: few
d_call: .
v_call: TRBV9

cdr3_nt: TGTGCCAGCAGCCCGGAAACAGGGTTGGACTATGGCTACACCTTC
cdr3_aa: CASSPETGLDYGYTF
j_call: TRBJ1-2
clone_size: many
d_call: .
v_call: TRBV7-6

cdr3_nt: TGTGCCAGCAGTTTATCAGCCGCGACCGGGGAGCTGTTTTTT
cdr3_aa: CASSLSAATGELFF
j_call: TRBJ2-2
clone_size: .
d_call: .
v_call: TRBV27

cdr3_nt: TGTGCCAGCAGCCTAACTAGCGGGGGGGCACATGAGCAGTTCTTC
cdr3_aa: CASSLTSGGAHEQFF
j_call: TRBJ2-1
clone_size: many
d_call: TRBD2
v_call: TRBV11-2

cdr3_nt: TGTGCCAGCAGTTATTCCGGGACAGGGTACCTCGAGCAGTACTTC
cdr3_aa: CASSYSGTGYLEQYF
j_call: TRBJ2-7
clone_size: .
d_call: TRBD1
v_call: TRBV6-1